These 12 T cell receptor beta chains were all obtained from the same sample, sequenced in a study of Ad26.COV2.S vaccination and SARS-CoV-2 variants. The protocol was immunoSEQ multiplex PCR, while the TCRdb copy is restricted to in-frame clones and leaves out a portion. Among approximately 240,000 clones listed, around 89% were seen once. As to treatment: 19 received Ad26.COV2.S at low or high dose, single or two shots; roughly five received placebo; per-sample allocation not given. Each sample was drawn 63 days after the first injection (of vaccine or placebo). Sequencing was performed on peripheral blood, taken in a trial of Ad26.COV2.S vaccine versus placebo. The source is a person between 18 and 65 years old who received the Ad26.COV2.S COVID-19 vaccine or a placebo.

The genes are TRBV4-3 and TRBJ1-2; no clear D gene. The germline V gene has CDR1 LGHNA and CDR2 YSLEER. The V end was cut by 4 bases, the J end by 4 bases, with 16 bases between. The CDR3 is 15 residues long. The CDR3 DNA reads as TGCGCCAGCAGCCCGACACGGTCGCCGGGCTATGGCTACACCTTC. This sequence encodes CASSPTRSPGYGYTF.

This chain uses TRBV5-4 with TRBJ1-2; TRBD1 is a possible D gene (6 bases). This CDR3 spans 14 amino acids. Germline V CDR1 and CDR2: SGHNT, YYREEE (reference sequence). Trimming took off 2 bases at V and 4 bases at J, with 12 bases between the two ends. The DNA of the CDR3 is TGTGCCAGCAGCTTCGGAGGGGGACCCTATGGCTACACCTTC. This sequence encodes CASSFGGGPYGYTF.

V and J are TRBV6-2 or TRBV6-3 and TRBJ1-5; the D gene is possibly TRBD1 (5 bases). Germline V gene lookup returns CDR1 MNHEY and CDR2 SVGEGT. The length of the CDR3 is 16 residues. V was pared by 0 bases and J by 3 bases, with 12 bases between. The CDR3 DNA is TGTGCCAGCAGTTACTCGGGGGGGGTAGACAATCAGCCCCAGCATTTT. Translating it yields CASSYSGGVDNQPQHF.

The genes are TRBV6-5 and TRBJ2-2; D is uncertain. Germline V lookup: CDR1 MNHEY, CDR2 SVGAGI. CDR3 size: 13 residues. V was pared by 8 bases and J by 7 bases, with 14 bases between. In DNA, the CDR3 is TGTGCCAGCCGTCTCCGGTTTGACGGGGAGCTGTTTTTT. This codes for CASRLRFDGELFF.

This clone was counted a few times. V usage is TRBV6-5 and J usage is TRBJ1-1; no reliable D call. The V and J ends lost 0 bases and 3 bases respectively, with 2 bases between them. The V gene's germline CDR1 is MNHEY and CDR2 SVGAGI. The CDR3 is 12 residues long. The CDR3 region is CASSYSDTEAFF. CDR3 bases: TGTGCCAGCAGTTACTCGGACACTGAAGCTTTCTTT.

This clone has a single count. The J gene is TRBJ1-1, the V gene TRBV2, with D maybe TRBD1 (5 bases). Germline-derived CDR1 and CDR2 are SNHLY and FYNNEI. Deletions cut 10 bases from V and 1 base from J, with 7 bases between. The CDR3 runs to 11 residues. DNA for the CDR3: TGTGCCAAGCAGGGGAACACTGAAGCTTTCTTT. It codes for CAKQGNTEAFF. Looking up the rest from reference TRBV2 and TRBJ1-1 gives the full variable domain: EPEVTQTPSHQVTQMGQEVILRCVPISNHLYFYWYRQILGQKVEFLVSFYNNEISEKSEIFDDQFSVERPDGSNFTLKIRSTKLEDSAMYFCAKQGNTEAFFGQGTRLTVV.

The chain combines TRBV5-1 with TRBJ1-2, with TRBD1 matching 7 bases. V lost 3 bases to trimming and J lost 0 bases; unmatched junction nucleotides: 5. Germline V gene sequence: CDR1 SGHRS, CDR2 YFSETQ. This CDR3 has 15 amino acids. The CDR3 is CASSSRDSANYGYTF. In DNA form, the CDR3 reads TGCGCCAGCAGCTCGCGGGACAGTGCTAACTATGGCTACACCTTC.

This clone was seen only once. The chain uses TRBV3-1 (or the pseudogene TRBV3-2) and TRBJ2-1, with 14 bases matching TRBD2. This CDR3 region has 15 residues. From germline, CDR1 is LGHDT and CDR2 YNNKEL (reference sequence). After removal of 7 bases from V and 9 bases from J, the junction contained 8 bases not matched to a gene. The CDR3 bases are TGTGCCAGCACCTCCGGGACTAGCGGGAGCCGTGAGCAGTTCTTC. Translated: CASTSGTSGSREQFF.

The V and J genes are TRBV10-3 and TRBJ2-5; 7 bases are a match to TRBD2. This CDR3 contains 13 residues. Trimming removed 3 bases from V and 4 bases from J; junction bases left unmatched: 2. Germline V CDR1 and CDR2: ENHRY, SYGVKD. This CDR3 reads CAISDGGRETQYF. The CDR3 DNA reads TGTGCCATCAGTGACGGCGGGAGAGAGACCCAGTACTTC.

The chain uses TRBV5-1 and TRBJ1-1; maybe TRBD1 (5 bases). Germline CDR1 is SGHRS and CDR2 is YFSETQ. The V end was cut by 5 bases, the J end by 5 bases, with 13 bases between. The CDR3 length is 13 residues. For the CDR3, the DNA is TGCGCCAGCAGTTTCCAGGGACGAACTGAAGCTTTCTTT. It is translated as CASSFQGRTEAFF. Full variable domain (missing parts from reference TRBV5-1 and TRBJ1-1): KAGVTQTPRYLIKTRGQQVTLSCSPISGHRSVSWYQQTPGQGLQFLFEYFSETQRNKGNFPGRFSGRQFSNSRSEMNVSTLELGDSALYLCASSFQGRTEAFFGQGTRLTVV.

In its sample, this clone was seen once. The rearrangement links TRBV7-8 to TRBJ1-6; 10 nucleotides line up with TRBD1. This CDR3 has 18 amino acids. The trim removed 1 base at V and 6 bases at J, leaving 9 bases unmatched. The germline V gene encodes CDR1 SGHVS and CDR2 FQNEAQ. CDR3 region: CASSLEVQGTGANSPLHF. DNA of the CDR3: TGTGCCAGCAGCTTAGAGGTGCAAGGGACAGGGGCTAATTCACCCCTCCACTTT.

This clone appeared a single time. The chain has TRBV7-9 and TRBJ1-2, with D uncertain. CDR3 length: 12 amino acids. V was shortened by 0 bases and J by 6 bases, with 5 bases between the two germline ends. Germline assignment: CDR1 SEHNR and CDR2 FQNEAQ (reference sequence). In DNA form, the CDR3 reads TGTGCCAGCAGCTTAGCAGTGGATGGCTACACCTTC. Its protein is CASSLAVDGYTF.